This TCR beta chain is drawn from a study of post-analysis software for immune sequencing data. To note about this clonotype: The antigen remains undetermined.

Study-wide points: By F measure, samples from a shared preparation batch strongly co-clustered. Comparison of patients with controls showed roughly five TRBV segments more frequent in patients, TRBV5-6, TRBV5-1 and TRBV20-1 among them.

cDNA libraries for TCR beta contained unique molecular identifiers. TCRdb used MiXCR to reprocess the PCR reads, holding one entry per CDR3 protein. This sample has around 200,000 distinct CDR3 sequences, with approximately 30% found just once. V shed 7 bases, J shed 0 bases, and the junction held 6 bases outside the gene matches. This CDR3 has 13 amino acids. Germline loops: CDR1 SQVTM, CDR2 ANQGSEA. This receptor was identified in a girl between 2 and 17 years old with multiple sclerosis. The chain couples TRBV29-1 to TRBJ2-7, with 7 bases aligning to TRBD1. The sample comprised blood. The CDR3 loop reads CSGLDRSSYEQYF. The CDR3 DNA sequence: TGCAGCGGATTGGACAGGAGCTCCTACGAGCAGTACTTC.